One sample yielded the 24 T cell receptor beta chains listed below, sequenced in a study of blood T cell repertoires in COVID-19 (dated by TCRdb to 2020 to 2021). Libraries were built with the immunoSEQ multiplex PCR assay. TCRdb provides this immuneACCESS table in a form limited to in-frame rearrangements. Some clones are lacking; in checked studies, under half of them reflect an unresolved V gene, and why the rest are absent is not known. This sample comprises about 430,000 clones, around 87% of them detected only once. The ten largest clonotypes hold around 1.1% of the sample. What was sequenced was PBMCs or T cells enriched from blood (not recorded which). All receptors come from a man between 25 and 39 years old who had recovered from COVID-19.

V gene TRBV12-5 combines with J gene TRBJ2-7; 8 bases map to TRBD2. Germline V gene data show CDR1 as LGHNT and CDR2 as FRNRAP. V shed 0 bases and J 5 bases; nucleotides not matched to a gene: 15. The CDR3 length is 18 residues. For the CDR3, the DNA is TGTGCTAGTGGTTTGGTATATACGGGAGGGCCGGTAGGGGACGAGCAGTACTTC. It codes for CASGLVYTGGPVGDEQYF.

The chain links TRBV3-1 (or the pseudogene TRBV3-2) to TRBJ1-5, with a weak D call TRBD1 (5 bases). The CDR3 covers 14 residues. Germline values: CDR1 LGHDT, CDR2 YNNKEL (reference sequence). V lost 0 bases and J 9 bases, leaving 12 bases between the germline ends. CDR3 DNA: TGTGCCAGCAGCCAAGATAGCGGGGGGGGGCCCCAGCATTTT. Translated, it gives CASSQDSGGGPQHF.

V usage is TRBV6-5 and J usage is TRBJ2-3, with 8 positions matching TRBD2. Germline values: CDR1 MNHEY, CDR2 SVGAGI. V dropped 6 bases and J dropped 2; count of bases not matched to a gene: 7. There are 15 residues in the CDR3. CDR3 sequence reads: CASSSGGGDTDTQYF. The CDR3 region has the DNA TGTGCCAGCAGCTCCGGGGGGGGTGACACAGATACGCAGTATTTT.

This chain links TRBV7-2 with TRBJ1-1; tentatively, D is TRBD1 (6 bases). This CDR3 comprises 15 residues. The germline CDR1 and CDR2 sequences are SGHTA and FQGNSA. The germline V and J ends were trimmed by 5 bases and 4 bases, with 17 bases remaining between them. The CDR3 DNA sequence: TGTGCCAGCAGCCTGGGGGGGCGTGACCTCACTGAAGCTTTCTTT. The encoded protein is CASSLGGRDLTEAFF.

This clone was seen a single time. V and J are TRBV6-2 or TRBV6-3 and TRBJ1-3; D gene uncertain. With 6 bases removed from V and 0 bases from J, the gap between germline ends came to 15 bases. CDR3 length: 16 amino acids. Germline assignment: CDR1 MNHEY and CDR2 SVGEGT. CDR3 sequence (DNA): TGTGCCAGCAGGCCTACTACCTTGAGCTCTGGAAACACCATATATTTT. Its translation is CASRPTTLSSGNTIYF.

The chain couples TRBV7-2 to TRBJ2-1; TRBD2 agrees at 8 bases. The CDR3 is 15 amino acids. The germline V gene encodes CDR1 SGHTA and CDR2 FQGNSA. V trimming: 5 bases; J trimming: 1 base; junction bases outside the gene matches: 4. This CDR3 is CASSGVAGSYNEQFF. The CDR3 region has the DNA TGTGCCAGCAGCGGGGTAGCGGGATCCTACAATGAGCAGTTCTTC.

This rearrangement joins TRBV7-3 to TRBJ2-5, with 11 bases aligning to TRBD2. The CDR3 runs 16 residues. Germline CDR1 and CDR2: SGHTA and FQGTGA. V was pared by 1 base and J by 5 bases, with 6 bases of the junction left unmatched. CDR3 region: CASSLIAGGPLETQYF. The CDR3, as DNA: TGTGCCAGCAGCTTAATAGCGGGAGGGCCATTGGAGACCCAGTACTTC.

The J gene is TRBJ1-2, the V gene TRBV2; 8 nucleotides agree with TRBD1. Germline V gives CDR1 SNHLY, CDR2 FYNNEI. The CDR3 has 16 amino acids. V trimming: 3 bases; J trimming: 0 bases; junction bases outside the gene matches: 6. This chain's CDR3 is CASSDRGRSSNYGYTF. DNA for the CDR3: TGTGCCAGCAGTGACAGGGGGCGCTCTTCTAACTATGGCTACACCTTC.

This clone was found many times. The chain joins TRBV28 to TRBJ2-3, with 7 nucleotides matching TRBD2. The germline V gene has CDR1 MDHEN and CDR2 SYDVKM. V gave up 7 bases and J gave up 2 bases; unmatched junction bases: 12. The CDR3 is made up of 16 amino acids. CDR3 sequence: CASKLGEGPHTDTQYF. The CDR3 coding sequence is TGTGCCAGCAAGTTGGGGGAGGGCCCACACACAGATACGCAGTATTTT.

The V and J genes are TRBV5-1 and TRBJ1-1; D is possibly TRBD1 (5 bases). The V gene's germline CDR1 is SGHRS and CDR2 YFSETQ. The CDR3 consists of 15 residues. V lost 2 bases and J 3 bases, leaving 14 bases between the germline ends. As DNA, the CDR3 is TGCGCCAGCAGCTTAGTGCAGGGACTCGACACTGAAGCTTTCTTT. Encoded protein: CASSLVQGLDTEAFF.

This chain links TRBV4-1 with TRBJ2-5; 16 positions match TRBD2. The CDR3 runs 14 residues. V shed 4 bases, J shed 13 bases, and the junction held 6 bases outside the gene matches. Germline lookup yields CDR1 MGHRA and CDR2 YSYEKL. The CDR3: CASSPGLAGGPRYF. The CDR3 DNA is TGCGCCAGCAGCCCGGGACTAGCGGGAGGGCCTCGGTACTTC.

The V and J genes are TRBV11-3 and TRBJ1-3, with D perhaps TRBD1 (5 bases). The germline V gene encodes CDR1 SGHNT and CDR2 YENEEA. The germline V and J ends were trimmed by 1 base and 2 bases, with 9 bases remaining between them. This CDR3 spans 15 amino acids. The CDR3 spells CASSLAATAGNTIYF. The CDR3 nucleotides read TGTGCCAGCAGCTTAGCCGCGACAGCTGGAAACACCATATATTTT.

This chain links TRBV10-3 with TRBJ1-2, with D possibly TRBD1 on 6 matching bases. CDR1 and CDR2 (germline): ENHRY, SYGVKD. Trimming removed 1 base from V and 7 bases from J, with 10 bases in between. This CDR3 contains 13 residues. As DNA, the CDR3 is TGTGCCATCAGTGAGTTACAGGGTTCTGGCTACACCTTC. Amino acid sequence: CAISELQGSGYTF.

This clone was detected a few times. The chain joins TRBV29-1 to TRBJ1-2; 8 bases are shared with TRBD1. V shed 8 bases, J shed 6 bases, and the junction held 17 bases outside the gene matches. Germline V gives CDR1 SQVTM, CDR2 ANQGSEA. The CDR3 runs to 15 residues. CDR3 protein: CSTRGQATLADGYTF. CDR3 DNA sequence: TGCAGCACGAGGGGACAGGCGACCCTAGCGGATGGCTACACCTTC.

Note on this clone: A read error may account for a junction end that differs from germline. The identical CDR3 is also encoded by other nucleotide sequences in the sample. The V call is TRBV7-9, the J call TRBJ1-1; no firm D call. Germline CDR1 is SEHNR and CDR2 is FQNEAQ (reference sequence). This CDR3 spans 14 amino acids. CDR3 sequence: CASSLPGMNTEAFF. CDR3 DNA sequence: TGCGCCAGCAGCTTACCGGGAATGAACACTGAAGCTTTCTTT.

This chain uses TRBV25-1 with TRBJ1-1; D is unresolved. This CDR3 comprises 12 residues. The V gene's germline CDR1 is MGHDK and CDR2 SYGVNS. V was trimmed by 6 bases and J by 3 bases, leaving 8 bases between them. The CDR3: CASSLRDTEAFF. The DNA for the CDR3 is TGTGCCAGCAGCCTCCGGGACACTGAAGCTTTCTTT.

The genes are TRBV5-1 and TRBJ2-1; D remains unclear. The V and J ends lost 2 bases and 1 base respectively, with 4 bases between them. This CDR3 spans 13 amino acids. The germline CDR1 and CDR2 sequences are SGHRS and YFSETQ. CDR3 sequence reads: CASSFRSYNEQFF. As DNA, the CDR3 is TGCGCCAGCAGCTTCAGGTCCTACAATGAGCAGTTCTTC.

The genes are TRBV5-1 and TRBJ1-1; maybe TRBD1 (6 bases). Looked up from germline, CDR1 is SGHRS and CDR2 is YFSETQ. V shed 3 bases and J shed 2 bases, with 11 bases lying between them. This CDR3 comprises 14 residues. The DNA of the CDR3 is TGCGCCAGCAGCTATACAGGGCTCAACACTGAAGCTTTCTTT. Its protein product is CASSYTGLNTEAFF.

This rearrangement joins TRBV7-9 to TRBJ2-7; 10 bases agree with TRBD2. In germline, CDR1 is SEHNR, CDR2 FQNEAQ (reference sequence). The CDR3 runs to 15 residues. Trimming cost V 4 bases and J 3 bases; bases outside gene matches: 6. The CDR3: CASSSRGLADYEQYF. The CDR3 DNA reads TGTGCCAGCAGCTCCCGAGGACTAGCGGACTACGAGCAGTACTTC.

This sequence joins TRBV3-1 (or the pseudogene TRBV3-2) and TRBJ2-3; tentatively, D is TRBD1 (7 bases). Germline V gives CDR1 LGHDT, CDR2 YNNKEL (reference sequence). V was clipped by 4 bases and J by 5 bases, with 22 bases between them. The length of the CDR3 is 17 residues. The CDR3 is CASSLPRGAGGKDTQYF. The CDR3 region has the DNA TGTGCCAGCAGCCTACCCAGGGGGGCTGGCGGGAAAGATACGCAGTATTTT.

The chain has TRBV7-9 and TRBJ2-7, with D possibly matching TRBD2 (5 bases). V was shortened by 5 bases and J by 4 bases, with 12 bases between the two germline ends. CDR1 and CDR2 (germline): SEHNR, FQNEAQ (reference sequence). CDR3 size: 13 residues. The CDR3 reads CASSLPGMYEQYF. In nucleotides, the CDR3 is TGTGCCAGCAGCCTCCCGGGGATGTACGAGCAGTACTTC.

V and J are TRBV30 and TRBJ2-3; 8 bases map to TRBD1. V lost 7 bases to trimming and J lost 0 bases; unmatched junction nucleotides: 6. Germline lookup yields CDR1 GTSNPN and CDR2 SVGIG (reference sequence). The CDR3 spans 14 residues. CDR3 sequence reads: CASGTGPSTDTQYF. The CDR3 nucleotides are TGTGCCTCGGGGACAGGTCCGAGCACAGATACGCAGTATTTT.

J is TRBJ2-1 and V is TRBV27; TRBD2 is a possible D gene (5 bases). Germline V lookup: CDR1 MNHEY, CDR2 SMNVEV (reference sequence). The V end was cut by 2 bases, the J end by 2 bases, with 10 bases between. The CDR3 runs 15 residues. For the CDR3, the DNA is TGTGCCAGCAGTTTAGACTATCGCACCTACAATGAGCAGTTCTTC. As protein: CASSLDYRTYNEQFF.

The chain has TRBV7-9 and TRBJ2-1, with 10 bases matching TRBD2. This CDR3 spans 16 amino acids. CDR1 and CDR2 (germline): SEHNR, FQNEAQ (reference sequence). Trimming cost V 4 bases and J 3 bases; bases outside gene matches: 6. Here the CDR3 reads CASSSSGSSFYNEQFF. The CDR3 DNA reads as TGTGCCAGCAGCTCTAGCGGGAGTTCCTTCTACAATGAGCAGTTCTTC.